These T cell receptor beta chains were read from a single sample in a study of blood T cells in healthy people across ages. TCRdb called the 5' RACE reads again in MiXCR, with one record for every CDR3 protein. The sample lists under 800,000 distinct CDR3 sequences, around 46% seen once, with roughly 19% in the top ten. Sequencing was performed on blood. These receptors came from a woman aged 60-75 years in good health. Each CDR3 is given without its conserved first and last residue.

V: TRBV24-1
J: TRBJ2-1
CDR3: ATSRETGYNEQF

V: TRBV3-1
J: TRBJ1-2
CDR3: ASSQSKTRGGYT

V: TRBV7-9
J: TRBJ2-7
CDR3: ARSLGGVGGSYEQY

V: TRBV7-9
J: TRBJ2-5
CDR3: ASSRETQY

V: TRBV3-1
J: TRBJ2-3
CDR3: ASSQDGLAGPTDTQY

V: TRBV28
J: TRBJ2-7
CDR3: ATRGSVGDYEQY

V: TRBV20-1
J: TRBJ2-4
CDR3: SAPHPQLAGVHNEQY

V: TRBV7-9
J: TRBJ1-4
CDR3: ASSDTGTGEEKLF

V: TRBV6-2/TRBV6-3
J: TRBJ2-1
CDR3: ASSYGLAGGDEQF

V: TRBV20-1
J: TRBJ2-1
CDR3: SAPDRGLSYEQF

V: TRBV20-1
J: TRBJ2-6
CDR3: SARERRSGANVLT

V: TRBV28
J: TRBJ2-2
CDR3: ASSSGPRELF

V: TRBV7-3
J: TRBJ2-1
CDR3: ASSLAVGGRNEQF

V: TRBV29-1
J: TRBJ2-7
CDR3: SGQGAREQY

V: TRBV6-2/TRBV6-3
J: TRBJ2-1
CDR3: ASTIDSILF

V: TRBV12-5
J: TRBJ2-1
CDR3: ASGPGGNEQF

V: TRBV5-1
J: TRBJ2-7
CDR3: ASSGTSGAPGEQY

V: TRBV29-1
J: TRBJ1-2
CDR3: SVGRDREGYGYT